The sequence of this TCR beta chain was determined in a study of beta chain features in type 1 diabetes. TCRB transcripts that were expressed got sequenced, as all of the isolated RNA had been reverse transcribed. The assay was immunoSEQ multiplex PCR, and TCRdb's table has in-frame clones only and misses some. The table has 450,000 to 600,000 clones, approximately 30% seen once. Findings and limits, study-wide: Type 1 diabetes patients showed fewer insertions and more deletions at VDJ junctions.

In its sample, this clone was seen once. Its antigen is not identified. By way of CD45RO/CCR7/CD25/CD127/CD95/CD27, the CD4+ regulatory, stem cell-like memory, central memory and naive cells were sorted. Germline CDR1 and CDR2: GTSNPN and SVGIG (reference sequence). This CDR3 has 12 amino acids. The clonotype was recovered from a man younger than 30 in good health. Specimen: naive CD4+ T cells from blood. This chain joins TRBV30 and TRBJ2-5; D might be TRBD1 (6 bases). The end of the DNA aligns better with TRBJ2-7, so the J call may be wrong. CDR3: CAWSGGPYEQYF. The CDR3 DNA reads TGTGCCTGGAGTGGGGGGCCCTACGAGCAGTACTTC.